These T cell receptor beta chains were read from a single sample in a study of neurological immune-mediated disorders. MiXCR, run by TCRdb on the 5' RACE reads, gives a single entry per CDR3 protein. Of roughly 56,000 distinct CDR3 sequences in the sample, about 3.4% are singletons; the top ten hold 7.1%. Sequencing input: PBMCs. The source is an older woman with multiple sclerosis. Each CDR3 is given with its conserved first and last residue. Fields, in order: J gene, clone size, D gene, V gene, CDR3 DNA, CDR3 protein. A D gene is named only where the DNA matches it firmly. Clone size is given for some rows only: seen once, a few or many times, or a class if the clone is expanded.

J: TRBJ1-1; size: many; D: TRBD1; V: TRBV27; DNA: TGTGCCAGCAGTTACAGGGGGCTGAGCACTGAAGCTTTCTTT; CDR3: CASSYRGLSTEAFF
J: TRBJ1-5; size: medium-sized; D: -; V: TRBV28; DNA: TGTGCCAGCAGTATCGTAGGGGGGAATCAGCCCCAGCATTTT; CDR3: CASSIVGGNQPQHF
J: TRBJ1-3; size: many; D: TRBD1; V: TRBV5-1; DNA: TGCGCCAGCAGCTCGCTGTCAGGGGGGACTGGAAACACCATATATTTT; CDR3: CASSSLSGGTGNTIYF
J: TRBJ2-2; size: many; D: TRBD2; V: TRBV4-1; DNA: TGCGCCAGCAACCTCCCGGGGGGGAACGGGGAGCTGTTTTTT; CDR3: CASNLPGGNGELFF
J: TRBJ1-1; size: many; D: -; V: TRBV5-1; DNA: TGCGCCAGCAGCCAAACAGGGAACACTGAAGCTTTCTTT; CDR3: CASSQTGNTEAFF
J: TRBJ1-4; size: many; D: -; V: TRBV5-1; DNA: TGCGCCAGCAGCGTAACCCATCCCGGGGATGAAAAACTGTTTTTT; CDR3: CASSVTHPGDEKLFF
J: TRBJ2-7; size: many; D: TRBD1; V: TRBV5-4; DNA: TGTGCCAGCAGCTGGGGACAGGGGGGATCCGAGCAGTACTTC; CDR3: CASSWGQGGSEQYF
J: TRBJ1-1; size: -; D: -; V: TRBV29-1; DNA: TGCAGCGTTGCGATAGTCGTGGACCCTGAAGCTTTCTTT; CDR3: CSVAIVVDPEAFF
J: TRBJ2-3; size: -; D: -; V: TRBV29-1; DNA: TGCAGCGTTGAGACTGCGGGGAGGAGAGATACGCAGTATTTT; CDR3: CSVETAGRRDTQYF
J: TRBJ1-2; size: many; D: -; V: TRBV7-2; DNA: TGTGCCAGCAGCTTAGACCAGGGGACAACGGGGTATGGCTACACCTTC; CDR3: CASSLDQGTTGYGYTF
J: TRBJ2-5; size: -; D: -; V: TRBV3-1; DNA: TGTGCCAGCAGCCAAGATTGGCGGAGAGAGACCCAGTACTTC; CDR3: CASSQDWRRETQYF
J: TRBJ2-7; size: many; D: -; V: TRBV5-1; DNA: TGCGCCAGCAGCTCCGGTAGGTTAGACTCCTACGAGCAGTACTTC; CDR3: CASSSGRLDSYEQYF
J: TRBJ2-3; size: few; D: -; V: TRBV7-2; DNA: TGTGCCAGCAGCTTAAATAGCGGAAGCACAGATACGCAGTATTTT; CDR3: CASSLNSGSTDTQYF
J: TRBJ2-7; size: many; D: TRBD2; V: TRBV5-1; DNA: TGCGCCAGCAGGTCAACCGGGACTAGAGTCTACGAGCAGTACTTC; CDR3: CASRSTGTRVYEQYF
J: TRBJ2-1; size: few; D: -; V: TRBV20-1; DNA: TGCAGTGCCAAAACAGGGCTAGATGAGCAGTTCTTC; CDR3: CSAKTGLDEQFF
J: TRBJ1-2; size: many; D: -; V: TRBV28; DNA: TGTGCCAGCAGTTTATACTCGACCACCTATGGCTACACCTTC; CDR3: CASSLYSTTYGYTF
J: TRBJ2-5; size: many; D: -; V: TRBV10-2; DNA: TGCGCCAGCAGTGAGGTTATGGGACTCACCTCCACCCAGTACTTC; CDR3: CASSEVMGLTSTQYF
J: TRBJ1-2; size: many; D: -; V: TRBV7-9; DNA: TGTGCCAGCAGCCGGGGGCAGGACTCCTATGGCTACACCTTC; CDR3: CASSRGQDSYGYTF
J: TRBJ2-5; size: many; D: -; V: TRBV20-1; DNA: TGCAGTGCTAGCGGGAGTGCCCAAACCCAGTACTTC; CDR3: CSASGSAQTQYF
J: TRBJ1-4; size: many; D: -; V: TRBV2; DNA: TGTGCCAGCAGTGAAACTAATGAAAAACTGTTTTTT; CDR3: CASSETNEKLFF
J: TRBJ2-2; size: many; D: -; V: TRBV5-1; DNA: TGCGCCAGCAGCTTGGAAACGTTTACCGGGGAGCTGTTTTTT; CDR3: CASSLETFTGELFF
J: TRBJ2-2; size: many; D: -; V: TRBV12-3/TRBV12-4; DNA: TGTGCCACCTCGCAGTGGGGCACCGGGGAGCTGTTTTTT; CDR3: CATSQWGTGELFF
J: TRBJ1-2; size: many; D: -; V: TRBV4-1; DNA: TGCGCCAGCAGCCCATACAGGGCCAACTATGGCTACACCTTC; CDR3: CASSPYRANYGYTF
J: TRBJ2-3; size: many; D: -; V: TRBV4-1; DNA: TGCGCCAGCAGCCAAGATCCCCTCCAGGGCGCTACAGATACGCAGTATTTT; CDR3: CASSQDPLQGATDTQYF
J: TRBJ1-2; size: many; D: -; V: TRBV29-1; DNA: TGCAGCGTTGAAAAGGGACCCGGCTATGGCTACACCTTC; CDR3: CSVEKGPGYGYTF
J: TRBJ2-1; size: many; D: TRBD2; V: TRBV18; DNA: TGTGCCAGCTCACCACCCCTGCGTGGTAGCGGGGGGGCTGAGAAGGAGCAGTTCTTC; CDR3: CASSPPLRGSGGAEKEQFF
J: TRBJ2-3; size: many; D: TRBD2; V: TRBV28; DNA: TGTGCCAGCAGGACTAGCGGGGGTTCAGATACGCAGTATTTT; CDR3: CASRTSGGSDTQYF
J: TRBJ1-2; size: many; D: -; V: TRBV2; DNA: TGTGCCAGCAGCCAGGGACGGGAGAACTATGGCTACACCTTC; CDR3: CASSQGRENYGYTF
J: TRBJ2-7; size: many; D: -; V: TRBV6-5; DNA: TGTGCCAGCACCGCGGGACAACTCTACGAGCAGTACTTC; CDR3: CASTAGQLYEQYF
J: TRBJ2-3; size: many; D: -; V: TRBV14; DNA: TGTGCCAGCAGCCAATTCCCAAGGGCGACGCAGGGTTTT; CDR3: CASSQFPRATQGF
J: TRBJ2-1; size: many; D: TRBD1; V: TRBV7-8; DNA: TGTGCCAGCAGGACAGGGACAGGAAGTGTGAGTGAGCAGTTCTTC; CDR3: CASRTGTGSVSEQFF
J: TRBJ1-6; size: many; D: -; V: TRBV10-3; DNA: TGTGCCATCAGGGCCGGAGGGCCCAGTAATTCACCCCTCCACTTT; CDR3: CAIRAGGPSNSPLHF
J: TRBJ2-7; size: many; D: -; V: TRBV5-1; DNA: TGCGCCAGCAGCTTGGGACAGACAGTCTACGAGCAGTACTTC; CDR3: CASSLGQTVYEQYF
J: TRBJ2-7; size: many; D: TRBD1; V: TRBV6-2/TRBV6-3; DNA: TGTGCCAGCAGTTACCTCGGGACAGGCCCCTACGAGCAGTACTTC; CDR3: CASSYLGTGPYEQYF
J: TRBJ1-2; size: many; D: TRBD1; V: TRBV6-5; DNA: TGTGCCAGCAGCCCAGGGGGGGGCGAGTTGGCCTTCGTTGGCTACACCTTC; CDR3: CASSPGGGELAFVGYTF
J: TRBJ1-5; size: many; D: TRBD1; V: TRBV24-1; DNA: TGTGCCACCAGTGACCCCGGGACAGTAGATCAGCCCCAGCATTTT; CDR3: CATSDPGTVDQPQHF
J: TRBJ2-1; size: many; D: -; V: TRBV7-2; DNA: TGTGCCAGCAGCCCTGGGGCCGACCGGGAGCAGTTCTTC; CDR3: CASSPGADREQFF
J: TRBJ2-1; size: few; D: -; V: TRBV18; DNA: TGTGCCAGCTCACCACCCTCTAAGAATGAGCAGTTCTTC; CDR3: CASSPPSKNEQFF
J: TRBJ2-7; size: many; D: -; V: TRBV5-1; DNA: TGCGCCAGCAGCTTGTCCCCCAGCCTATCCTACGAGCAGTACTTC; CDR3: CASSLSPSLSYEQYF
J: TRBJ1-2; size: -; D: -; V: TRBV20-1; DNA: TGCAGTGCTAGAGATCGGCAGGGCTGGGGCTACACCTTC; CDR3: CSARDRQGWGYTF
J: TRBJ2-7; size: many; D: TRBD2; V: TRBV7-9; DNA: TGTGCCAGCAGCTTAGGGCCCGGACTAGCGGCTTACGAGCAGTACTTC; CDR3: CASSLGPGLAAYEQYF
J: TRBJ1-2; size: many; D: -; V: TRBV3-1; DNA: TGTGCCAGCAGCCGACAGGTTTCGGGCTATGGCTACACCTTC; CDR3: CASSRQVSGYGYTF
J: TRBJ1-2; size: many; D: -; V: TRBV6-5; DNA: TGTGCCAGCAGGCCGACCTCTAACTATGGCTACACCTTC; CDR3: CASRPTSNYGYTF
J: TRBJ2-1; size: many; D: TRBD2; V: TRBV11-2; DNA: TGTGCCAGCAGCCCGGGACTAGCGGGATCAGAGCAGTTCTTC; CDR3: CASSPGLAGSEQFF
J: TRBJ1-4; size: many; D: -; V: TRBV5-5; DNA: TGTGCCAGCAGCTGGCGAGAAGGGGTAGGGAATGAAAAACTGTTTTTT; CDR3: CASSWREGVGNEKLFF
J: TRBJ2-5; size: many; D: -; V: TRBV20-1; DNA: TGCAGTGCTGAACCTCGACCGTTACAAGAGACCCAGTACTTC; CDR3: CSAEPRPLQETQYF
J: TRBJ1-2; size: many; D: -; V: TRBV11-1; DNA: TGTGCCAGCAGCTCCTCCGGCAGGGCAGACTATGGCTACACCTTC; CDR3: CASSSSGRADYGYTF
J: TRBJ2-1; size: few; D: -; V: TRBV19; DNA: TGTGCCAGTAGGCCCGAGCGGAGACCGAACAATGAGCAGTTCTTC; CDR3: CASRPERRPNNEQFF
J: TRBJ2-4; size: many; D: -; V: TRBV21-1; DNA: TGTGCCAGCAGCAAATCCTCGTTCTGGTTAGCCAAAAACATTCAGTACTTC; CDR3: CASSKSSFWLAKNIQYF
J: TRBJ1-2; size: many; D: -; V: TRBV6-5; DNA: TGTGCCAGCACCGAGGGCTATGGCTACACCTTC; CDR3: CASTEGYGYTF